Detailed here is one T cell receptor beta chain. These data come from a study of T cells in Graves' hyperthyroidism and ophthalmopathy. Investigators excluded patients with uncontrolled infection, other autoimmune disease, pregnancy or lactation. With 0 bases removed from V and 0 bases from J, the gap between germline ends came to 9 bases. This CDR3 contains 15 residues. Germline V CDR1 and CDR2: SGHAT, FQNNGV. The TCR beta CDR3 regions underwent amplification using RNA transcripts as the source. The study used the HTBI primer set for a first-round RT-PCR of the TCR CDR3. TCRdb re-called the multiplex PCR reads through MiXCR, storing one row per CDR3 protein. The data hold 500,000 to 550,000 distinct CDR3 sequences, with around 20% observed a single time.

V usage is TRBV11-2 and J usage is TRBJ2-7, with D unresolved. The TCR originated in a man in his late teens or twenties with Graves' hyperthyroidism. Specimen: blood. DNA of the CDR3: TGTGCCAGCAGCTTAGAATACGGCCCCTCCTACGAGCAGTACTTC. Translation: CASSLEYGPSYEQYF.